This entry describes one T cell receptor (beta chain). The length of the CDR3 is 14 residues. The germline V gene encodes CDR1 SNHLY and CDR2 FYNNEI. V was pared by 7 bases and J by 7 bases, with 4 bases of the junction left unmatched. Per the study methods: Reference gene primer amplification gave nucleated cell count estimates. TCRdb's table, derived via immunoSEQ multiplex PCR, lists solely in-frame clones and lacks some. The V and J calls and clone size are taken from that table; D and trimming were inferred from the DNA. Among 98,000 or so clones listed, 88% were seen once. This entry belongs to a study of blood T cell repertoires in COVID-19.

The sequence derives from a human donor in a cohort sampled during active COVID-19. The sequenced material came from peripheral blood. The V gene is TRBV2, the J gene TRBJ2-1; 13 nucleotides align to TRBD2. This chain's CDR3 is CASKLTSGGNEQFF. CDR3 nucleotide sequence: TGTGCCAGCAAGTTGACTAGCGGGGGGAATGAGCAGTTCTTC.